The 28 T cell receptor beta chains reported below all come from one sample, sequenced in a study of T cells after yellow fever vaccination. TCRdb fed the 5' RACE reads into MiXCR, producing one record per CDR3 protein. The repertoire holds about 210,000 distinct CDR3 sequences, roughly 3.3% seen once, with around 3% in the top ten. The specimen comprised CD4+ T cells sorted from PBMCs, sampled 10 days after the yellow fever booster vaccination. The receptor source for this set is a young man who received the YFV17D yellow fever vaccine.

There are many counts of this clonotype. The chain combines TRBV5-1 with TRBJ2-4, with D uncertain. Germline loops: CDR1 SGHRS, CDR2 YFSETQ. The ends were cut back, 0 bases at V and 0 bases at J, with 10 bases in the middle. The CDR3 runs 16 residues. The DNA for the CDR3 is TGCGCCAGCAGCTTGGCCAGCTCCTTAGCCAAAAACATTCAGTACTTC. It specifies CASSLASSLAKNIQYF.

This clonotype was detected ten times or more. This chain links TRBV11-2 with TRBJ2-3; D is ambiguous. The V and J ends lost 2 bases and 2 bases respectively, with 5 bases between them. Germline V gene sequence: CDR1 SGHAT, CDR2 FQNNGV. The CDR3 runs to 13 residues. CDR3 DNA sequence: TGTGCCAGCAGCTTAACAGTCACAGATACGCAGTATTTT. Its translation is CASSLTVTDTQYF.

This clonotype showed up many times. J is TRBJ2-3 and V is TRBV7-9; 8 bases match TRBD2. This CDR3 contains 16 residues. V lost 0 bases and J lost 2; bases outside the gene matches: 4. From germline, CDR1 is SEHNR and CDR2 FQNEAQ (reference sequence). The CDR3 DNA follows: TGTGCCAGCAGCTTAGCACTAGCGGAGAACACAGATACGCAGTATTTT. The encoded protein is CASSLALAENTDTQYF.

The chain employs TRBV5-1 and TRBJ2-5; 11 nucleotides line up with TRBD2. The CDR3 spans 14 residues. Germline V lookup: CDR1 SGHRS, CDR2 YFSETQ. The V and J ends lost 6 bases and 3 bases, in that order; junction bases with no gene match: 4. The CDR3 region is CASTTTSGEETQYF. In DNA form, the CDR3 reads TGCGCCAGCACCACGACTAGCGGGGAAGAGACCCAGTACTTC.

V gene TRBV5-1 combines with J gene TRBJ1-1; D might be TRBD1 (6 bases). Trimming cost V 2 bases and J 5 bases, with 13 bases left between them. Germline loops: CDR1 SGHRS, CDR2 YFSETQ. CDR3 length: 14 amino acids. Here the CDR3 reads CASSLQGSWTEAFF. Written as DNA, the CDR3 is TGCGCCAGCAGCTTACAGGGAAGTTGGACTGAAGCTTTCTTT.

This clonotype was picked up a small number of times. The rearrangement uses TRBV4-1 and TRBJ2-5; 9 nucleotides agree with TRBD1. The CDR3 is made up of 14 amino acids. Unmatched junction bases numbered 1, after V lost 2 bases and J lost 3 bases. Germline lookup yields CDR1 MGHRA and CDR2 YSYEKL. The CDR3 DNA reads as TGCGCCAGCAGCCAATGGGACAGGGAAGAGACCCAGTACTTC. Translating gives CASSQWDREETQYF.

J is TRBJ1-4 and V is TRBV30; 7 bases are shared with TRBD1. The ends lost 3 bases at V and 5 bases at J; junction bases unmatched: 6. The CDR3 consists of 14 residues. The germline V gene encodes CDR1 GTSNPN and CDR2 SVGIG (reference sequence). CDR3 residues: CAWSRDRRNEKLFF. In DNA form, the CDR3 reads TGTGCCTGGAGCCGGGACAGAAGAAATGAAAAACTGTTTTTT.

This clonotype was recorded a few times. V gene TRBV7-9 combines with J gene TRBJ2-7; 9 bases map to TRBD2. V dropped 5 bases and J dropped 0; count of bases not matched to a gene: 11. This CDR3 is 17 amino acids long. Germline loops: CDR1 SEHNR, CDR2 FQNEAQ (reference sequence). CDR3 region: CASSPGFSGGSSYEQYF. For the CDR3, the DNA is TGTGCCAGCAGCCCAGGATTTAGCGGGGGTTCCTCCTACGAGCAGTACTTC.

This clonotype has a handful of counts. The V and J genes are TRBV7-2 and TRBJ1-2; tentatively, D is TRBD1 (5 bases). The CDR3 length is 16 residues. Trimming cost V 5 bases and J 3 bases, with 19 bases left between them. Germline V gives CDR1 SGHTA, CDR2 FQGNSA. The CDR3 protein is CASSIQPGQGHYGYTF. DNA of the CDR3: TGTGCCAGCAGCATACAACCAGGGCAGGGCCACTATGGCTACACCTTC.

At least ten counts were recorded for this clonotype. The V and J genes are TRBV7-2 and TRBJ2-2; D ambiguous. Per the germline V gene, CDR1 is SGHTA and CDR2 is FQGNSA. This CDR3 is built from 16 residues. Trimming stripped 3 bases from V and 4 bases from J, with 15 bases between. For the CDR3, the DNA is TGTGCCAGCAGCTTTGCCGGGCCTTTGACCACCGGGGAGCTGTTTTTT. Its protein product is CASSFAGPLTTGELFF.

This clonotype came up many times. The rearrangement links TRBV20-1 to TRBJ2-5; no reliable D call. The CDR3 runs to 11 residues. CDR1 is DFQATT and CDR2 is SNEGSKA in the germline V gene (reference sequence). The CDR3 DNA follows: TGCAGGACTCAAAGGCAGGAGACCCAGTACTTC. Translated, it gives CRTQRQETQYF.

This clonotype was counted ten times or more. The gene calls are TRBV4-3 and TRBJ2-3, with TRBD2 matching over 12 bases. V shed 4 bases, J shed 5 bases, and the junction held 10 bases outside the gene matches. CDR3 length: 17 amino acids. Germline CDR1 reads LGHNA; CDR2 reads YSLEER. CDR3 nucleotide sequence: TGCGCCAGCAGCCGAGTTACCGGACTAGCGGGGTTAGATACGCAGTATTTT. The encoded protein is CASSRVTGLAGLDTQYF.

This clonotype was picked up many times. The rearrangement links TRBV7-2 to TRBJ2-2, with D perhaps matching TRBD1 or TRBD2 (5 bases each). The V and J ends lost 4 bases and 5 bases respectively, with 14 bases between them. This CDR3 spans 15 amino acids. Germline V gene lookup returns CDR1 SGHTA and CDR2 FQGNSA. DNA of the CDR3: TGTGCCAGCAGCTCCCCCCGACAGCGGACCGGGGAGCTGTTTTTT. Its protein is CASSSPRQRTGELFF.

The sample holds many counts of this clonotype. This chain connects TRBV5-6 to TRBJ1-4; possibly TRBD1 for D (5 bases). The germline gives CDR1 SGHDT, CDR2 YYEEEE. V lost 4 bases, J lost 7 bases, and 17 bases lay in between. The CDR3 spans 15 residues. The CDR3 is CASSMRGGGVEKLFF. DNA for the CDR3: TGTGCCAGCAGCATGAGGGGAGGTGGAGTTGAAAAACTGTTTTTT.

This clonotype was picked up a small number of times. The chain couples TRBV24-1 to TRBJ2-3, with a tentative D call TRBD2 (6 bases). The CDR3 has 13 residues. Germline assignment: CDR1 KGHDR and CDR2 SFDVKD. V was shortened by 5 bases and J by 8 bases, with 13 bases between the two germline ends. The CDR3 DNA sequence: TGTGCCACCAGTGCGCGGGGACGAAGTACGCAGTATTTT. Translation: CATSARGRSTQYF.

This chain links TRBV7-3 with TRBJ2-2; TRBD1 matches at 8 bases. The CDR3 is made up of 14 amino acids. The J segment lost 0 bases and the V segment lost 8 bases, leaving 2 bases of the junction unmatched. CDR1 and CDR2 (germline): SGHTA, FQGTGA. Here the CDR3 reads CASEQGANTGELFF. CDR3 DNA: TGTGCCAGCGAACAGGGGGCGAACACCGGGGAGCTGTTTTTT.

This clonotype was picked up a small number of times. This sequence joins TRBV5-1 and TRBJ1-1; 9 nucleotides match TRBD1. V lost 4 bases and J lost 4; bases outside the gene matches: 5. The CDR3 has 14 amino acids. Germline assignment: CDR1 SGHRS and CDR2 YFSETQ. The CDR3 reads CASSIGTGITEAFF. The CDR3 nucleotides are TGCGCCAGCAGCATAGGGACAGGGATCACTGAAGCTTTCTTT.

This clonotype was detected ten times or more. The CDR3 sequence is CASSYTGQGHSPLHF. The CDR3 nucleotides are TGTGCCAGCAGTTATACGGGACAGGGGCATTCACCCCTCCACTTT. The chain employs TRBV6-5 and TRBJ1-6; 10 bases are a match to TRBD1. CDR3 length: 15 amino acids. V trimming: 3 bases; J trimming: 8 bases; junction bases outside the gene matches: 4. The germline V gene encodes CDR1 MNHEY and CDR2 SVGAGI.

This clonotype came up many times. The V call is TRBV28, the J call TRBJ2-7; D gene ambiguous. This CDR3 is built from 12 residues. Germline V gene lookup returns CDR1 MDHEN and CDR2 SYDVKM. Trimming took off 4 bases at V and 3 bases at J, with 7 bases between the two ends. The CDR3 sequence: CASSSTNYEQYV. CDR3 nucleotide sequence: TGTGCCAGCAGTTCGACAAACTACGAGCAGTACGTC.

This clonotype occurred many times. V is TRBV6-2 or TRBV6-3 and J is TRBJ2-7; no firm D call. V lost 5 bases and J 2 bases, leaving 7 bases between the germline ends. Germline values: CDR1 MNHEY, CDR2 SVGEGT. The CDR3 contains 12 residues. The CDR3 is CASSPVAYEQYF. The CDR3 nucleotides read TGTGCCAGCAGTCCCGTAGCCTACGAGCAGTACTTC.

This clonotype was counted at least ten times. The CDR3 nucleotides read TGTGCCAGCAGCCTCCAGACAGGGGGCACCGGGGAGCTGTTTTTT. Translating gives CASSLQTGGTGELFF. The chain employs TRBV11-2 and TRBJ2-2; TRBD1 aligns across 9 bases. The CDR3 sequence is 15 residues long. Germline V gene sequence: CDR1 SGHAT, CDR2 FQNNGV. The V segment lost 5 bases and the J segment 4 bases; nucleotides outside the gene matches: 5.

This clonotype was seen at least ten times. This chain uses TRBV11-2 with TRBJ2-5; possible D gene TRBD2, 5 bases. The CDR3 extends over 12 amino acids. The germline V and J ends were trimmed by 1 base and 5 bases, with 5 bases remaining between them. Germline-derived CDR1 and CDR2 are SGHAT and FQNNGV. The CDR3 protein is CASSLGEETQYF. CDR3 nucleotides: TGTGCCAGCAGCTTAGGGGAGGAGACCCAGTACTTC.

This clonotype was detected many times. The genes are TRBV9 and TRBJ2-3; D ambiguous. Germline CDR1 reads SGDLS; CDR2 reads YYNGEE. This CDR3 contains 12 residues. V lost 0 bases and J lost 3, with 2 bases in between. CDR3 amino acids: CASSVETDTQYF. As DNA, the CDR3 is TGTGCCAGCAGCGTAGAAACAGATACGCAGTATTTT.

Ten or more counts support this clonotype. The J gene is TRBJ2-3, the V gene TRBV5-5; D unresolved. V lost 2 bases to trimming and J lost 1 base, with 11 bases between them. There are 15 residues in the CDR3. Germline V gives CDR1 SGHKS, CDR2 YYEKEE (reference sequence). This CDR3 is CASSFLVGRTDTQYF. The CDR3 DNA sequence: TGTGCCAGCAGCTTTCTGGTGGGCCGCACAGATACGCAGTATTTT.

This clonotype was counted at least ten times. The V call is TRBV9, the J call TRBJ1-1, with D possibly matching TRBD1 (5 bases). Germline V lookup: CDR1 SGDLS, CDR2 YYNGEE. CDR3 size: 15 residues. V lost 0 bases, J lost 5 bases, and 14 bases lay in between. DNA of the CDR3: TGTGCCAGCAGCGTAGGATCAGGGATGGGAACTGAAGCTTTCTTT. It codes for CASSVGSGMGTEAFF.

This clonotype has at least ten counts. This chain joins TRBV20-1 and TRBJ1-2; weak D call: TRBD1 (5 bases). V was shortened by 3 bases and J by 1 base, with 15 bases between the two germline ends. CDR3 size: 15 residues. CDR1 is DFQATT, CDR2 SNEGSKA, per germline (reference sequence). The chain's CDR3 is CSARIQDGGNYGYTF. The CDR3 coding sequence is TGCAGTGCTAGGATCCAGGACGGGGGTAACTATGGCTACACCTTC.

The chain couples TRBV3-1 to TRBJ2-3; 7 bases fit TRBD1. The CDR3 has 16 residues. V trimming: 0 bases; J trimming: 1 base; junction bases outside the gene matches: 4. Looked up from germline, CDR1 is LGHDT and CDR2 is YNNKEL (reference sequence). The CDR3 bases are TGTGCCAGCAGCCAAGATCTGGGGACAGGCACAGATACGCAGTATTTT. This gives the protein CASSQDLGTGTDTQYF.

This clonotype was counted a few times. V gene TRBV5-1 combines with J gene TRBJ1-2; 10 bases line up with TRBD1. CDR1 is SGHRS, CDR2 YFSETQ, per germline. V shed 4 bases and J 3 bases; nucleotides not matched to a gene: 12. The length of the CDR3 is 17 residues. Here the CDR3 DNA reads TGCGCCAGCAGCGGGGGACAGGGGCCCACTTCCTACTATGGCTACACCTTC. Translated, it gives CASSGGQGPTSYYGYTF. The variable domain in full, with the rest retrieved from reference TRBV5-1 and TRBJ1-2, is KAGVTQTPRYLIKTRGQQVTLSCSPISGHRSVSWYQQTPGQGLQFLFEYFSETQRNKGNFPGRFSGRQFSNSRSEMNVSTLELGDSALYLCASSGGQGPTSYYGYTFGSGTRLTVV.